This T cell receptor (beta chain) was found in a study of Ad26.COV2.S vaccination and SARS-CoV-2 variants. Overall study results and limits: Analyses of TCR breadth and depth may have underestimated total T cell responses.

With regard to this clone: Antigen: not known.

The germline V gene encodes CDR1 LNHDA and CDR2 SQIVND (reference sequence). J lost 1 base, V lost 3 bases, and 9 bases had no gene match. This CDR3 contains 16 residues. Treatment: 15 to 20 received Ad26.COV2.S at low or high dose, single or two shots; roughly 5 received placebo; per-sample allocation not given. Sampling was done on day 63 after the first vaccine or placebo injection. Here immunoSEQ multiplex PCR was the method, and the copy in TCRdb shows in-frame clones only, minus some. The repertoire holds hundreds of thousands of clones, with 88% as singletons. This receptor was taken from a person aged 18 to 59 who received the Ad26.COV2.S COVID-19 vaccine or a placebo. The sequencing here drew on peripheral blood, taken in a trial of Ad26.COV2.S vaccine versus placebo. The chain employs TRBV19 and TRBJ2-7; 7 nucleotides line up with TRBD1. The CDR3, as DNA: TGTGCCAGTAGTATCTGGAGTCGGGGACAGTCCTACGAGCAGTACTTC. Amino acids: CASSIWSRGQSYEQYF.